These 23 T cell receptor beta chains share one sample of origin, sequenced in a study of T cell repertoires in cytomegalovirus infection. TCRdb analysed the reads with MiXCR anew, one entry per CDR3 protein. Of about 130,000 distinct CDR3 sequences listed, roughly a quarter were seen once; the top ten hold about a third. Their antigens are not known. Sequenced material: PBMCs, sequenced either directly or after in vitro stimulation (not recorded which). All receptors derive from a human donor in good health (CMV status not recorded). Some clones in this sample may be carry-over from other donors' samples.

This clonotype was found a few times. This chain connects TRBV7-9 to TRBJ1-5, with TRBD1 matching 7 bases. CDR3 length equals 15 residues. Losses at the gene ends were 5 bases for V and 7 bases for J; bases not matched to a gene: 11. Germline V gene lookup returns CDR1 SEHNR and CDR2 FQNEAQ (reference sequence). The CDR3 reads CASSPGTDGIQPQHF. CDR3 sequence (DNA): TGTGCCAGCAGCCCCGGGACAGACGGGATCCAGCCCCAGCATTTT. Looking up the rest from reference TRBV7-9 and TRBJ1-5 gives the full variable domain: DTGVSQNPRHKITKRGQNVTFRCDPISEHNRLYWYRQTLGQGPEFLTYFQNEAQLEKSRLLSDRFSAERPKGSFSTLEIQRTEQGDSAMYLCASSPGTDGIQPQHFGDGTRLSIL.

The V and J genes are TRBV12-5 and TRBJ1-6, with D maybe TRBD1 (6 bases). The V gene's germline CDR1 is LGHNT and CDR2 FRNRAP. Trimming shortened V by 1 base and J by 7 bases, and 11 bases separated the two germline ends. CDR3 length equals 15 residues. This CDR3 is CASGLASGQNSPLHF. The CDR3 nucleotides read TGTGCTAGTGGTTTGGCCTCAGGACAGAATTCACCCCTCCACTTT.

This clonotype was recorded a few times. This chain uses TRBV7-3 with TRBJ2-7, with 7 bases identical to TRBD2. Losses at the gene ends were 1 base for V and 5 bases for J; bases not matched to a gene: 5. CDR3 length equals 14 residues. Per the germline V gene, CDR1 is SGHTA and CDR2 is FQGTGA. The CDR3 region is CASSLIGGGDEQYF. CDR3 nucleotides: TGTGCCAGCAGCTTAATTGGGGGGGGGGACGAGCAGTACTTC.

The chain couples TRBV9 to TRBJ2-1; either TRBD1 or TRBD2 may supply D (5 bases each). This CDR3 spans 19 amino acids. The V gene's germline CDR1 is SGDLS and CDR2 YYNGEE. V lost 0 bases, J lost 0 bases, and 19 bases lay in between. CDR3 bases: TGTGCCAGCAGCGTAGGCCTGAGGGGATTTTTGAGCTCCTACAATGAGCAGTTCTTC. It translates to CASSVGLRGFLSSYNEQFF.

Note on this clonotype: This may come from a read error, since a much larger clone is one base off. Because the CDR3 is missing its conserved closing phenylalanine or tryptophan, this is likely a read error. The chain has TRBV14 and TRBJ1-6; possible D gene TRBD1, 5 bases. Trimming took 6 bases from V and 7 from J, leaving 10 bases between them. The CDR3 runs to 13 residues. CDR1 and CDR2 (germline): SGHDN, FVKESK. The CDR3 DNA follows: TGTGCCAGCAGGGGGACGGACAATTCACCCCTCCACCTT. It yields the protein CASRGTDNSPLHL.

This clonotype was found a few times. The chain couples TRBV6-2 or TRBV6-3 to TRBJ1-3; no firm D call. Germline V gene sequence: CDR1 MNHEY, CDR2 SVGEGT. Trimming cost V 6 bases and J 5 bases, with 11 bases left between them. The CDR3 has 13 residues. CDR3 coding DNA: TGTGCCAGCAGCCGGACGGCCCGAAACACCATATATTTT. Its translation: CASSRTARNTIYF.

The chain employs TRBV7-4 and TRBJ1-1, with TRBD1 as a possible D gene (5 bases). CDR3 length equals 13 residues. Germline loops: CDR1 SGHVT, CDR2 SQSDAQ. The ends were cut back, 6 bases at V and 1 base at J, with 9 bases in the middle. CDR3 nucleotide sequence: TGTGCCAGCAGACCTGACAGGAACACTGAAGCTTTCTTT. The encoded protein is CASRPDRNTEAFF.

V and J are TRBV30 and TRBJ2-7; unclear D gene. Per germline, CDR1 GTSNPN and CDR2 SVGIG (reference sequence). Trimming left V 3 bases short and J 5 bases short, with 8 bases between. The CDR3 spans 11 residues. CDR3 in amino acids: CAWSHIHEQYF. The CDR3 DNA follows: TGTGCCTGGAGCCACATCCACGAGCAGTACTTC.

The rearrangement joins TRBV6-1 to TRBJ2-5; maybe TRBD1 (5 bases). This CDR3 has 15 residues. V lost 1 base to trimming and J lost 5 bases, with 14 bases between them. Germline CDR1 reads MNHNS; CDR2 reads SASEGT. CDR3 coding DNA: TGTGCCAGCAGTGAAGGGCAGGGAAGGATCGAGACCCAGTACTTC. Residues: CASSEGQGRIETQYF.

The V and J genes are TRBV7-2 and TRBJ2-7, with TRBD1 as a possible D gene (6 bases). The CDR3 has 15 amino acids. Trimming shortened V by 0 bases and J by 0 bases, and 9 bases separated the two germline ends. CDR1 is SGHTA, CDR2 FQGNSA, per germline. The DNA of the CDR3 is TGTGCCAGCAGCTTAGCGGGGGCTAGCTCCTACGAGCAGTACGTC. This codes for CASSLAGASSYEQYV.

This clonotype showed up many times. V and J are TRBV7-2 and TRBJ1-5; tentative D call: TRBD1 (5 bases). Germline-derived CDR1 and CDR2 are SGHTA and FQGNSA. V was shortened by 1 base and J by 0 bases, with 10 bases between the two germline ends. The length of the CDR3 is 16 residues. This chain's CDR3 is CASSLGRADSNQPQHF. For the CDR3, the DNA is TGTGCCAGCAGCTTAGGCAGGGCCGATAGCAATCAGCCCCAGCATTTT.

The chain links TRBV6-2 or TRBV6-3 to TRBJ2-7, with 11 bases aligning to TRBD2. Germline assignment: CDR1 MNHEY and CDR2 SVGEGT. V dropped 2 bases and J dropped 2; count of bases not matched to a gene: 11. The CDR3 covers 18 residues. CDR3 nucleotide sequence: TGTGCCAGCAGTTACGGGACTAGCGGTGGGGCCCCCCCCTACGAGCAGTACTTC. Encoded protein: CASSYGTSGGAPPYEQYF.

V and J are TRBV29-1 and TRBJ1-3; D may be TRBD1 (6 bases). The CDR3 runs to 14 residues. Trimming pared 7 bases from V and 3 bases from J, leaving 16 bases between. CDR1 SQVTM and CDR2 ANQGSEA come from the germline V gene. DNA of the CDR3: TGCAGCGCTCAACAGGGAATGGATGGAAACACCATATATTTT. Amino acids: CSAQQGMDGNTIYF.

A single count supports this clonotype. At one end, the junction sequence differs from germline, possibly due to a read error. V usage is TRBV7-6 and J usage is TRBJ2-1, with 8 bases lining up with TRBD2. The germline CDR1 and CDR2 sequences are SGHVS and FNYEAQ. The CDR3 totals 14 residues. CDR3 in DNA: TGTGCCAGCAGCCTAGCGGGCTCCTACAATGAGCAGTCCTTC. Translation gives CASSLAGSYNEQSF. Using reference TRBV7-6 and TRBJ2-1 for the parts outside the CDR3, the full variable domain is GAGVSQSPRYKVTKRGQDVALRCDPISGHVSLYWYRQALGQGPEFLTYFNYEAQQDKSGLPNDRFSAERPEGSISTLTIQRTEQRDSAMYRCASSLAGSYNEQSFGPGTRLTVL.

J is TRBJ2-2 and V is TRBV4-1; D remains ambiguous. The CDR3 covers 14 residues. V lost 0 bases, J lost 1 base, and 3 bases lay in between. Germline CDR1 is MGHRA and CDR2 is YSYEKL. In DNA, the CDR3 is TGCGCCAGCAGCCAAGACAGGAACACCGGGGAGCTGTTTTTT. This gives the protein CASSQDRNTGELFF.

This clonotype was recorded at least ten times. The chain uses TRBV7-2 and TRBJ2-1; D unclear. CDR3 length equals 15 residues. The germline CDR1 and CDR2 sequences are SGHTA and FQGNSA. The ends were cut back, 5 bases at V and 7 bases at J, with 18 bases in the middle. DNA of the CDR3: TGTGCCAGCAGCCAAGATGGTAGTAGCCGGAATGAGCAGTTCTTC. This sequence encodes CASSQDGSSRNEQFF.

V is TRBV27 and J is TRBJ2-1; 12 nucleotides align to TRBD2. This CDR3 contains 15 residues. Germline V CDR1 and CDR2: MNHEY, SMNVEV (reference sequence). V lost 5 bases, J lost 9 bases, and 8 bases stayed unmatched. CDR3 amino acids: CASSPSLAGGGEQFF. The CDR3 bases are TGTGCCAGCAGTCCCAGCCTAGCGGGGGGGGGTGAGCAGTTCTTC.

V is TRBV4-3 and J is TRBJ1-2; D gene uncertain. Between the trimmed V and J ends, which lost 2 bases and 2 bases, there was a span of 9 bases. The CDR3 totals 14 residues. The germline gives CDR1 LGHNA, CDR2 YSLEER. CDR3 sequence: CASSQSSGNYGYTF. The CDR3 DNA reads TGCGCCAGCAGCCAATCTTCTGGGAACTATGGCTACACCTTC.

The rearrangement joins TRBV4-1 to TRBJ2-1; possibly TRBD2 for D (5 bases). Per the germline V gene, CDR1 is MGHRA and CDR2 is YSYEKL. The CDR3 spans 15 residues. Trimming took off 0 bases at V and 12 bases at J, with 18 bases between the two ends. This chain's CDR3 is CASSQEGASRGWQFF. CDR3 bases: TGCGCCAGCAGCCAAGAGGGAGCTAGTCGAGGATGGCAGTTCTTC.

The V call is TRBV6-5, the J call TRBJ1-4, with D uncertain. This CDR3 is 13 amino acids long. CDR1 is MNHEY, CDR2 SVGAGI, per germline. V lost 2 bases and J 8 bases, leaving 9 bases between the germline ends. In nucleotides, the CDR3 is TGTGCCAGCAGTTACAGGCTATCGGAAAAACTGTTTTTT. It encodes CASSYRLSEKLFF.

The J gene is TRBJ2-7, the V gene TRBV20-1; the D call may be TRBD1 or TRBD2 (5 bases each). V shed 6 bases and J shed 3 bases, with 15 bases lying between them. The CDR3 loop spans 13 amino acids. CDR1 and CDR2 from the germline V gene are DFQATT and SNEGSKA (reference sequence). The chain's CDR3 is CSANRDGGYEQYF. CDR3 bases: TGCAGTGCCAACCGGGACGGAGGCTACGAGCAGTACTTC.

The chain joins TRBV28 to TRBJ2-3, with 7 bases fitting TRBD2. This CDR3 has 15 amino acids. Germline values: CDR1 MDHEN, CDR2 SYDVKM. Unmatched junction bases numbered 9, after V lost 4 bases and J lost 5 bases. CDR3 amino acids: CASSSAGAGEDTQYF. CDR3 sequence (DNA): TGTGCCAGCAGTTCCGCCGGGGCGGGGGAAGATACGCAGTATTTT.

The genes are TRBV4-3 and TRBJ1-2; 7 bases are shared with TRBD1. Germline V lookup: CDR1 LGHNA, CDR2 YSLEER. Trimming took 0 bases from V and 8 from J; bases not matched to a gene: 6. The CDR3 is 14 residues long. The CDR3 protein is CASSQEDRVGGYTF. The CDR3 nucleotides are TGCGCCAGCAGCCAAGAAGACAGGGTCGGGGGCTACACCTTC.